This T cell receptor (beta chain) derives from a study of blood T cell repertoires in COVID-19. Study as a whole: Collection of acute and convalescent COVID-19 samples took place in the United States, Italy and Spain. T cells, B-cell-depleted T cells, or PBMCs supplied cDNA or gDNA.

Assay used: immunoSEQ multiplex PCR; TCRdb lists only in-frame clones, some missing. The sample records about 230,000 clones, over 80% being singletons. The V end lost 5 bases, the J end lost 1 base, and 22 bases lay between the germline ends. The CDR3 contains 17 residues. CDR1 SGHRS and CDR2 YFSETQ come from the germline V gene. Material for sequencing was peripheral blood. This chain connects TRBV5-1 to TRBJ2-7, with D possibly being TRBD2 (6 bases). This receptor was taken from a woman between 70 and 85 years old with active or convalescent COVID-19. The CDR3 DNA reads TGCGCCAGCAGTAATAGTGCTAGCGCGTCGAATTCCTACGAGCAGTACTTC. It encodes CASSNSASASNSYEQYF. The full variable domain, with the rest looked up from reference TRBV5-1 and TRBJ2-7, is KAGVTQTPRYLIKTRGQQVTLSCSPISGHRSVSWYQQTPGQGLQFLFEYFSETQRNKGNFPGRFSGRQFSNSRSEMNVSTLELGDSALYLCASSNSASASNSYEQYFGPGTRLTVT.